A single sample is the source of the 11 T cell receptor beta chains below, sequenced in a study of OX40 agonist ivuxolimab in advanced cancers. This table comes from immunoSEQ multiplex PCR, and its TCRdb copy is limited to in-frame clones, with some not included. The data show about 150,000 clones, more than 85% seen once. Sample: CD4+ or CD8+ T cells sorted from blood, taken in a trial of the OX40 agonist ivuxolimab. These receptors all come from an adult with an advanced solid tumor such as melanoma, head and neck, liver or kidney cancer.

This sequence joins TRBV28 and TRBJ1-5, with D maybe TRBD1 (5 bases). Germline CDR1 reads MDHEN; CDR2 reads SYDVKM. V was clipped by 3 bases and J by 6 bases, with 18 bases between them. This CDR3 is 16 amino acids long. Here the CDR3 DNA reads TGTGCCAGCAGTTTTAGGGGTCAGACGGTAGGTCAGCCCCAGCATTTT. Translation gives CASSFRGQTVGQPQHF.

V is TRBV7-2 and J is TRBJ2-4, with 9 bases aligning to TRBD2. There are 18 residues in the CDR3. CDR1 SGHTA and CDR2 FQGNSA come from the germline V gene. The V gene end was trimmed by 4 bases and the J gene end by 6 bases; junction bases not matched to a gene: 16. DNA for the CDR3: TGTGCCAGCAGCTCCAAGCGGGGGGCGAGGGGTCAAATAAACATTCAGTACTTC. As protein: CASSSKRGARGQINIQYF.

This chain links TRBV11-1 with TRBJ1-5, with 7 bases aligning to TRBD1. This CDR3 region has 15 residues. From germline, CDR1 is SGHAT and CDR2 FQDESV (reference sequence). The V segment lost 1 base and the J segment 1 base; nucleotides outside the gene matches: 1. CDR3 in DNA: TGTGCCAGCAGCTTAGACAGGGGAAGCAATCAGCCCCAGCATTTT. Protein sequence: CASSLDRGSNQPQHF.

CDR3: CASSLGQLNYGYTF. The CDR3 DNA reads as TGTGCCAGCAGCTTGGGACAGCTTAACTATGGCTACACCTTC. The rearrangement uses TRBV5-6 and TRBJ1-2; D may be TRBD1 (5 bases). The germline gives CDR1 SGHDT, CDR2 YYEEEE. This CDR3 comprises 14 residues. V was clipped by 0 bases and J by 1 base, with 7 bases between them.

This clone was counted only a few times. The chain couples TRBV18 to TRBJ1-5, with D perhaps matching TRBD1 (5 bases). Germline V CDR1 and CDR2: KGHSH, LQKENI. There are 16 residues in the CDR3. With 1 base removed from V and 0 bases from J, the gap between germline ends came to 10 bases. The CDR3 region has the DNA TGTGCCAGCTCACCACAAGGGGAGGGTAGCAATCAGCCCCAGCATTTT. The encoded protein is CASSPQGEGSNQPQHF.

The sample holds a few counts of this clone. The chain couples TRBV5-8 to TRBJ1-2; D unclear. Germline V gene lookup returns CDR1 SGHTS and CDR2 YDEGEE. This CDR3 comprises 13 residues. With 4 bases removed from V and 1 base from J, the gap between germline ends came to 8 bases. The CDR3 region is CASSPGLNYGYTF. In DNA form, the CDR3 reads TGTGCCAGCAGCCCGGGCCTTAACTATGGCTACACCTTC. The whole variable domain, remainder taken from reference TRBV5-8 and TRBJ1-2, is EAGVTQSPTHLIKTRGQQATLRCSPISGHTSVYWYQQALGLGLQFLLWYDEGEERNRGNFPPRFSGRQFPNYSSELNVNALELEDSALYLCASSPGLNYGYTFGSGTRLTVV.

This sequence joins TRBV12-5 and TRBJ2-3; TRBD2 agrees at 14 bases. V gave up 2 bases and J gave up 2 bases; unmatched junction bases: 15. The CDR3 has 21 residues. Germline loops: CDR1 LGHNT, CDR2 FRNRAP. The CDR3 DNA follows: TGTGCTAGTGGTTTGTCGCCGGGACTAGCGGGAGAAGGGGGTTACACAGATACGCAGTATTTT. It yields the protein CASGLSPGLAGEGGYTDTQYF.

Points on this clone: The junction differs from germline at one of its ends, possibly a read error. This chain links TRBV5-1 with TRBJ1-2; D remains unclear. The CDR3 spans 12 residues. The germline gives CDR1 SGHRS, CDR2 YFSETQ. Here the CDR3 reads CASSSGPYGYTF. CDR3 DNA sequence: TGTGCCAGCAGCTCTGGTCCCTATGGCTACACCTTC.

The chain employs TRBV10-3 and TRBJ2-1; D may be TRBD1 (6 bases). The V end lost 8 bases, the J end lost 9 bases, and 8 bases lay between the germline ends. The germline gives CDR1 ENHRY, CDR2 SYGVKD. There are 10 residues in the CDR3. The CDR3 here is CAIGQSEQFF. CDR3 nucleotides: TGTGCCATCGGACAGAGTGAGCAGTTCTTC.

The V and J genes are TRBV5-6 and TRBJ2-1, with a tentative D call TRBD2 (5 bases). The V gene lost 0 bases and the J gene lost 12 bases, with 10 bases spanning the gap. CDR1 and CDR2 (germline): SGHDT, YYEEEE. The CDR3 length is 12 residues. Here the CDR3 reads CASSLAGIVQFF. CDR3 sequence (DNA): TGTGCCAGCAGCTTGGCGGGAATCGTGCAGTTCTTC.

The gene calls are TRBV18 and TRBJ2-5, with a possible D match to TRBD2 (5 bases). Germline lookup yields CDR1 KGHSH and CDR2 LQKENI. V lost 3 bases to trimming and J lost 9 bases, with 8 bases between them. This CDR3 is 11 amino acids long. DNA of the CDR3: TGTGCCAGCTCACCTGAGAGGGCCCAGTACTTC. Translation gives CASSPERAQYF.